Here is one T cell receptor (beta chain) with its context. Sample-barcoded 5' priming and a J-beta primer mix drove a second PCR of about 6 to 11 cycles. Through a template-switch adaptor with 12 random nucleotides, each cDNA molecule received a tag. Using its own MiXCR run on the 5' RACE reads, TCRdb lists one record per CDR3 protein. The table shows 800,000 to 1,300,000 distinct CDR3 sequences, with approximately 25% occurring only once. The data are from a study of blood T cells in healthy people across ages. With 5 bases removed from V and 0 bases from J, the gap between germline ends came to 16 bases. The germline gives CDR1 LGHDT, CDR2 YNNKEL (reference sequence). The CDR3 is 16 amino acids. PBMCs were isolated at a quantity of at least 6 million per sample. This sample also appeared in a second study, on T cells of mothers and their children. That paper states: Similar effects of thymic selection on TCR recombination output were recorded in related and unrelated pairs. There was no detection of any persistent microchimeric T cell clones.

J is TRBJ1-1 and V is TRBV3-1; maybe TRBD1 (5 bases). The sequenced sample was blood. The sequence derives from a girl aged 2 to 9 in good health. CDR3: CASSSRYGTVNTEAFF. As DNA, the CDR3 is TGTGCCAGCAGCTCAAGATATGGGACGGTGAACACTGAAGCTTTCTTT.